The clone carrying this TCR beta chain was picked up a small number of times. This record belongs to a study of blood T cell repertoires in COVID-19. Study overall: Specimens from acute and convalescent COVID-19 originated in the United States, Italy and Spain.

TCRdb keeps only in-frame clones here, not all; method: immunoSEQ multiplex PCR. The sample consists of around 440,000 clones, 88% of them appearing once. Input material: peripheral blood. This receptor was identified in a woman aged 45 to 65 with COVID-19, enrolled during active disease.

The CDR3 DNA is TGTGCCATCAGTGACGCTCAGGGGAATCAGCCCCAGCATTTT. The encoded protein is CAISDAQGNQPQHF. This chain uses TRBV10-3 with TRBJ1-5; TRBD1 might be the D (6 bases). Trimming took 3 bases from V and 4 from J, leaving 10 bases between them. The CDR3 covers 14 residues. Germline CDR1 is ENHRY and CDR2 is SYGVKD.